A single sample is the source of the 8 T cell receptor beta chains below, sequenced in a study of T cells after yellow fever vaccination. TCRdb reprocessed the 5' RACE reads via MiXCR and lists one record per CDR3 protein. The sample includes more than 50,000 distinct CDR3 sequences, 5.7% of them seen just once. The sequencing used PBMCs, either bulk or a sorted T-cell subset (CD4+, CD8+, memory, or dextramer-sorted; not recorded which), collected on the day of the yellow fever booster vaccination. The receptors here all came from a man aged 18 to 29 who received the YFV17D yellow fever vaccine.

The V gene is TRBV10-3, the J gene TRBJ1-2; weak D call: TRBD1 (5 bases). In germline, CDR1 is ENHRY, CDR2 SYGVKD. The CDR3 runs to 13 residues. Trimming left V 3 bases short and J 6 bases short, with 11 bases between. CDR3 nucleotides: TGTGCCATCAGTGACGGGGGGTTGGATGGCTACACCTTC. This codes for CAISDGGLDGYTF.

The table lists this clonotype with a count of one. The gene calls are TRBV19 and TRBJ2-2, with D uncertain. The CDR3 sequence is 14 residues long. Per germline, CDR1 LNHDA and CDR2 SQIVND (reference sequence). The V and J ends lost 6 bases and 5 bases respectively, with 13 bases between them. CDR3 sequence reads: CASRIRPVTGELFF. DNA for the CDR3: TGTGCCAGTAGGATTAGGCCGGTAACCGGGGAGCTGTTTTTT.

This clonotype was found many times. The chain employs TRBV15 and TRBJ2-3; D might be TRBD1 (5 bases). V was clipped by 5 bases and J by 3 bases, with 15 bases between them. The length of the CDR3 is 15 residues. Germline CDR1 and CDR2: LNHNV and YYDKDF (reference sequence). CDR3 in DNA: TGTGCCACCAGCCTACTGGGGCCGGCGACAGATACGCAGTATTTT. Its translation: CATSLLGPATDTQYF.

This clonotype was observed a few times. This chain joins TRBV6-1 and TRBJ1-5; D not certain. The CDR3 has 16 residues. V was cut by 1 base and J by 3 bases, with 13 bases left in between. In germline, CDR1 is MNHNS, CDR2 SASEGT. CDR3 sequence reads: CASSEGVFRTNQPQHF. DNA for the CDR3: TGTGCCAGCAGTGAAGGGGTGTTCAGAACCAATCAGCCCCAGCATTTT.

This clonotype has only a few counts. This sequence joins TRBV5-5 and TRBJ1-3; the D is unclear. The germline V and J ends were trimmed by 4 bases and 7 bases, with 12 bases remaining between them. Germline CDR1 SGHKS, CDR2 YYEKEE (reference sequence). The CDR3 is 13 amino acids. The CDR3: CASSQDGGNTIYF. The CDR3 DNA reads as TGTGCCAGCAGCCAGGACGGAGGGAACACCATATATTTT.

In its sample, this clonotype was seen many times. The chain couples TRBV9 to TRBJ2-3; perhaps D is TRBD1 or TRBD2 (5 bases each). CDR1 SGDLS and CDR2 YYNGEE come from the germline V gene. Trimming shortened V by 4 bases and J by 0 bases, and 12 bases separated the two germline ends. This CDR3 region has 15 residues. In DNA form, the CDR3 reads TGTGCCAGCAGCCGCATTGGGGACAGCACAGATACGCAGTATTTT. Translating gives CASSRIGDSTDTQYF. Complete variable domain (other parts from reference TRBV9 and TRBJ2-3): DSGVTQTPKHLITATGQRVTLRCSPRSGDLSVYWYQQSLDQGLQFLIQYYNGEERAKGNILERFSAQQFPDLHSELNLSSLELGDSALYFCASSRIGDSTDTQYFGPGTRLTVL.

This sequence joins TRBV7-2 and TRBJ2-1, with TRBD2 matching over 13 bases. V shed 5 bases and J 7 bases; nucleotides not matched to a gene: 2. The CDR3 contains 14 residues. Germline V gene sequence: CDR1 SGHTA, CDR2 FQGNSA. The CDR3 DNA sequence: TGTGCCAGCAGCGGGGGACTAGCGGGGAATGAGCAGTTCTTC. Protein product: CASSGGLAGNEQFF.

This rearrangement joins TRBV11-3 to TRBJ2-1; D may correspond to TRBD1 or TRBD2 (5 bases each). The germline V and J ends were trimmed by 5 bases and 9 bases, with 14 bases remaining between them. In germline, CDR1 is SGHNT, CDR2 YENEEA. The CDR3 sequence is 13 residues long. The CDR3 DNA is TGTGCCAGCAGCCCGGGACCCTCAGGTGAGCAGTTCTTC. Its translation is CASSPGPSGEQFF.